A selection of T cell receptor beta chains follows, all from one sample in a study of PD-1 blockade in classical Hodgkin lymphoma. The assay was immunoSEQ multiplex PCR, and TCRdb's table has in-frame clones only and misses some. In the table there are some 39,000 clones, 88% of which are singletons. The sequences come from peripheral blood mononuclear cells (PBMCs), collected at baseline. These receptors were taken from a human donor with classical Hodgkin lymphoma. Both conserved end residues are part of each CDR3. The order of the fields is V gene, D gene, J gene, CDR3 protein, CDR3 DNA. The D gene is left open where the match is weak.

TRBV19	-	TRBJ2-6	CASNGDPNPGANVLTF	TGTGCCAGTAATGGGGACCCCAACCCCGGGGCCAACGTCCTGACTTTC
TRBV28	-	TRBJ2-3	CASTNPVGFWSSTDTQYF	TGTGCCAGCACCAACCCCGTGGGCTTTTGGTCTAGCACAGATACGCAGTATTTT
TRBV7-6	-	TRBJ1-2	CASSKSGEDGYGYTF	TGTGCCAGCAGCAAATCAGGGGAAGATGGCTATGGCTACACCTTC
TRBV9	TRBD2	TRBJ2-1	CASSVATGLAGGRGEQFF	TGTGCCAGCAGCGTAGCTACGGGACTAGCGGGGGGGCGTGGTGAGCAGTTCTTC
TRBV5-1	-	TRBJ2-2	CASNRDSNTGELFF	TGCGCCAGCAACCGGGATTCGAACACCGGGGAGCTGTTTTTT
TRBV7-9	TRBD2	TRBJ2-7	CASSNPGLAGLYEQYF	TGTGCCAGCAGCAACCCGGGACTAGCGGGTTTATACGAGCAGTACTTC
TRBV6-1	-	TRBJ2-3	CASTTGGDTQYF	TGTGCCAGCACCACTGGTGGGGATACGCAGTATTTT
TRBV7-2	-	TRBJ2-7	CASSIYTAGEQYF	TGTGCCAGCAGCATCTACACCGCGGGGGAGCAGTACTTC
TRBV7-9	-	TRBJ1-1	CASSLGYTEAFF	TGTGCCAGCAGCTTGGGGTACACTGAAGCTTTCTTT
TRBV7-3	-	TRBJ2-2	CASSLTPTGPRELFF	TGTGCCAGCAGCTTAACTCCGACGGGTCCAAGGGAGCTGTTTTTT
TRBV6-5	-	TRBJ2-2	CASSYAETGELFF	TGTGCCAGCAGTTACGCAGAGACCGGGGAGCTGTTTTTT
TRBV4-1	TRBD1	TRBJ2-7	CASSQPGTANYEQYF	TGCGCCAGCAGCCAACCCGGGACAGCCAATTACGAGCAGTACTTC